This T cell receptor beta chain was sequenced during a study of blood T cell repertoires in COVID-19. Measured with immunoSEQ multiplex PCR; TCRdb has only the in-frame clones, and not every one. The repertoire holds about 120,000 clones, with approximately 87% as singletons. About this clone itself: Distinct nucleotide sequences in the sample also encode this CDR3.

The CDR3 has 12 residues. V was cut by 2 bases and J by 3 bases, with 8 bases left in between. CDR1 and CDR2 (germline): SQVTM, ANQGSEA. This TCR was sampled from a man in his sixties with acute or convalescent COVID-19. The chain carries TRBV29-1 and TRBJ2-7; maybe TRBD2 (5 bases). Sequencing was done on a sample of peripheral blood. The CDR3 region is CSVELAGYEQYF. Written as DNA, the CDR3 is TGCAGCGTTGAACTCGCGGGCTACGAGCAGTACTTC.